A single T cell receptor beta chain is shown here with its context. The antigen remains undetermined. The ends lost 0 bases at V and 9 bases at J; junction bases unmatched: 5. The germline V gene encodes CDR1 GTSNPN and CDR2 SVGIG (reference sequence). CDR3 size: 14 residues. The data are from a study of cytomegalovirus exposure and HLA in healthy donors. Study at large: Approximately 80 million unique TCRs, all from HLA-typed donors, were included in an early release of the data.

Findings and limits, study-wide: Later analysis identified several of the most significant clusters that appeared linked to common viral pathogens. An analysis that was carried out later associated some 17,000 TCR beta sequences with HLA alleles at 0.05 false discovery rate. It was taken for granted in presence/absence analyses that sequencing depth across donors was roughly uniform.

The PCR ran on 60 Vbeta and 13 Jbeta primers. Repertoires were generated with immunoSEQ multiplex PCR, while TCRdb's copy carries only in-frame clones and drops some. The sample gives about 69,000 clones, roughly 68% of which show up once; around 10% is in the top ten. The clonotype comes from a woman aged 55-70 years in good health and CMV-seropositive. The chain has TRBV30 and TRBJ2-1; 10 bases are shared with TRBD1. Sequenced: PBMCs. The CDR3 DNA reads as TGTGCCTGGAGTGTAGGGACAGGGGAGAGTGAGCAGTTCTTC. This sequence encodes CAWSVGTGESEQFF.